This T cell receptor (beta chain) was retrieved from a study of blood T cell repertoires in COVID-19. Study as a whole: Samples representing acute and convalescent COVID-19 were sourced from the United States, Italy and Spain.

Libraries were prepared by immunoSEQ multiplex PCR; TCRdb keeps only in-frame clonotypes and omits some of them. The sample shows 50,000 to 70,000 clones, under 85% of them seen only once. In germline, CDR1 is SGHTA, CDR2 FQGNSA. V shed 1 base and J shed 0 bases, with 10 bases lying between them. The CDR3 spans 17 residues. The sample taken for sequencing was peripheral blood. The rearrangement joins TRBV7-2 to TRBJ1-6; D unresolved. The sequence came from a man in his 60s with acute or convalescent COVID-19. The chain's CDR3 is CASSLVAGSSYNSPLHF. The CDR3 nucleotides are TGTGCCAGCAGCTTAGTAGCTGGCAGCTCCTATAATTCACCCCTCCACTTT. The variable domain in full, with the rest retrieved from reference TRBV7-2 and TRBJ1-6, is GAGVSQSPSNKVTEKGKDVELRCDPISGHTALYWYRQSLGQGLEFLIYFQGNSAPDKSGLPSDRFSAERTGGSVSTLTIQRTQQEDSAVYLCASSLVAGSSYNSPLHFGNGTRLTVT.